This entry is about one T cell receptor beta chain. This sample is drawn from a study of blood T cell repertoires in COVID-19. Study as a whole: Samples representing acute and convalescent COVID-19 were sourced from the United States, Italy and Spain. T cells, B-cell-depleted T cells, or PBMCs supplied cDNA or gDNA.

Original processing methods: Cell counts per sample came from amplifying reference gene primers. The protocol was immunoSEQ multiplex PCR, while the TCRdb copy is restricted to in-frame clones and leaves out a portion. V, J and clone size are taken as reported in that table, and D and trimming were inferred from the DNA itself. The table has about 480,000 clones, roughly 87% seen once; the top ten hold over 0.7%. Germline lookup yields CDR1 LGHDT and CDR2 YNNKEL (reference sequence). The CDR3 runs 15 residues. V lost 4 bases to trimming and J lost 1 base, with 13 bases between them. One Seattle source followed patients from active infection through their disease course.

The rearrangement uses TRBV3-1 (or the pseudogene TRBV3-2) and TRBJ1-1, with D possibly matching TRBD1 (6 bases). The specimen sequenced was peripheral blood. The sequence was collected from a man aged 18 to 29 with COVID-19, enrolled during active disease. CDR3 nucleotides: TGTGCCAGCAGCCGGTCAGGGGCTGCGAACACTGAAGCTTTCTTT. Amino acids: CASSRSGAANTEAFF.